The TCR beta chain under discussion was sequenced for a study of cytomegalovirus exposure and HLA in healthy donors. Study-level results: Across donors, most TCRs were seen rarely, yet some public ones were widespread.

Comments on this clone: The antigen is undetermined.

Profiling relied on immunoSEQ multiplex PCR, and the TCRdb table lists in-frame clones only, not all of them. The table has fewer than 150,000 clones, approximately 89% seen once. The CDR3 totals 17 residues. Germline assignment: CDR1 LGHNA and CDR2 YSLEER. Unmatched junction bases numbered 9, after V lost 0 bases and J lost 4 bases. V is TRBV4-3 and J is TRBJ2-1; TRBD1 agrees at 7 bases. Material for sequencing was PBMCs. The receptor's source is a man between 18 and 35 years old in good health and CMV-seronegative. The CDR3 spells CASSQDGEGAKYNEQFF. CDR3 in DNA: TGCGCCAGCAGCCAAGATGGAGAGGGGGCGAAATACAATGAGCAGTTCTTC.